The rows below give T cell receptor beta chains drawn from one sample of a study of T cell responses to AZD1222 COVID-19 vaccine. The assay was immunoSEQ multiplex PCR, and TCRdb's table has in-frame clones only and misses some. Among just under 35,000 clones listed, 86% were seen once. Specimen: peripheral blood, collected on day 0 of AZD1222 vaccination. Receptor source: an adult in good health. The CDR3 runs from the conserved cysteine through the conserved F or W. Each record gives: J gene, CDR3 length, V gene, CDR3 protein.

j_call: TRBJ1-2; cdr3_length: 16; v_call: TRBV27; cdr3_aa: CASSRSGAGGNYGYTF
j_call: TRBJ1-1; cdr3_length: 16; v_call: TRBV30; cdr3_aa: CAWSAGPGQGFTEAFF
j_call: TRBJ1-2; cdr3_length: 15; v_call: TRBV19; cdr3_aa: CASSIGTGNAYGYTF
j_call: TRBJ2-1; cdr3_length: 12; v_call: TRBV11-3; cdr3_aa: CASSSRDNEQFF
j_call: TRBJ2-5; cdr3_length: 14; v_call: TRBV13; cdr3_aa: CASAPRGYEETQYF
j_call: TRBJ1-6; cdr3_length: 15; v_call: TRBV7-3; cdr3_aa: CASSLEGQGKSPLHF
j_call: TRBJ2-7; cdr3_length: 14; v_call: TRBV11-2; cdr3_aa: CASQPGRTLYEQYF
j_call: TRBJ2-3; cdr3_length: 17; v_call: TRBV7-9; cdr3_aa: CASSHYPTGVYTDTQYF
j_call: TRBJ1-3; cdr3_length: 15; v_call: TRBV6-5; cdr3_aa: CASSRGQGAGNTIYF
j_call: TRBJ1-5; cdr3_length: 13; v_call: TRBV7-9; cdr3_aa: CASREIGNQPQHF
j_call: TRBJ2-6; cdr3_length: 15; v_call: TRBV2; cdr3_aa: CASRTGGAGANVLTF
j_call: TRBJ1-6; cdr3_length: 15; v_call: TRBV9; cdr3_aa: CASSSSAGGNSPLHF
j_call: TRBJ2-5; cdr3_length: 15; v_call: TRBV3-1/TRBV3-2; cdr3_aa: CASSPLLAADETQYF
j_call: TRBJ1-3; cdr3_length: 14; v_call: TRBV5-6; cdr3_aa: CASSLLAAGNTIYF
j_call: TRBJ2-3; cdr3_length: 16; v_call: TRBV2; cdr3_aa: CASSGGLATRTDTQYF
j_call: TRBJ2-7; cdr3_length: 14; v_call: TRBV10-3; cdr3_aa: CAISESGTPEKQYF
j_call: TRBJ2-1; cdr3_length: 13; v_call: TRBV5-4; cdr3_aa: CASTSGRGNEQFF
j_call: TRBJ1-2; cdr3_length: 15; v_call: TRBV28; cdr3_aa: CASSLSNAQGLYYTF
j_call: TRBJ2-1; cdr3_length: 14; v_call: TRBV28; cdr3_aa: CASSRPGPYNEQFF
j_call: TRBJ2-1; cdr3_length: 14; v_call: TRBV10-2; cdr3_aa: CASGETGPYNEQFF
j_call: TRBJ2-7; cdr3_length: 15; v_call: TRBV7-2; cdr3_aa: CASSSLSSAAYQQYF
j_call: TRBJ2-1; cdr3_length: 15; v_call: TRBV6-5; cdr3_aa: CASSGLAGGGKEQFF
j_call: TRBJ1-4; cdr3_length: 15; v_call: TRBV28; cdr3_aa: CASSTPGLINEKLFF
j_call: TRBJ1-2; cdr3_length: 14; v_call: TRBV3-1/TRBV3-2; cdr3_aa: CASSLFGTGSGYTF
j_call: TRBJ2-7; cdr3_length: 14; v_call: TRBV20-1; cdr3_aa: CSASYPGQGYEQYF
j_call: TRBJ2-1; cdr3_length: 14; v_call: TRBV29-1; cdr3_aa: CSVELDRSYNEQFF
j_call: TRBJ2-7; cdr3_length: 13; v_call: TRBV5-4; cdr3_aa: CATSRGGAGEQYF
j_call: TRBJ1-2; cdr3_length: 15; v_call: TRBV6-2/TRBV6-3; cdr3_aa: CASSSPTGGVYGYTF
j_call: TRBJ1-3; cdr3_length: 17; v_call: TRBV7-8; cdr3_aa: CASSFYRQATSGNTIYF
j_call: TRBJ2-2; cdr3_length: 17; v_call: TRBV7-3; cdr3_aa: CASSLGLAGGPGGELFF
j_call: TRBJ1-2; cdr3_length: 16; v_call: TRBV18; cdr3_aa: CASSPPGTGGNYGYTF